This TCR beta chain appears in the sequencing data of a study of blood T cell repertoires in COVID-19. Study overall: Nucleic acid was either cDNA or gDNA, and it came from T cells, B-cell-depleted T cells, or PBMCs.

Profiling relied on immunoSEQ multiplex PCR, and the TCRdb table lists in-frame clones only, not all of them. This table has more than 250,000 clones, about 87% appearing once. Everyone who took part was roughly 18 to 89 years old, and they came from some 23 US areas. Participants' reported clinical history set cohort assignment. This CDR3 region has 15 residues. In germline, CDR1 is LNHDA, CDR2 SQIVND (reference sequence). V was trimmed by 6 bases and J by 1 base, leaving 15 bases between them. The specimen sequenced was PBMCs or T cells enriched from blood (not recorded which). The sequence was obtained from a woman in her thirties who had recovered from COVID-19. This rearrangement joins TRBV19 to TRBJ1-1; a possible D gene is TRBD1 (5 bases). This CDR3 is CASRPPGLQNTEAFF. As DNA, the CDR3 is TGTGCCAGTAGACCCCCGGGACTGCAGAACACTGAAGCTTTCTTT.